The TCR beta chain under discussion was sequenced for a study of Ad26.COV2.S vaccination and SARS-CoV-2 variants listed by TCRdb under 2021. Regarding the complete study: Vaccine-arm donors came from COV1001, a multicentre, randomized, double-blind, placebo-controlled phase I-IIa trial of Ad26.COV2.S in healthy adults. Ad26.COV2.S was administered intramuscularly at a dose of 5x10^10 or 1x10^11 viral particles, either as one shot or as two shots given 56 days apart. The specificity and breadth of SARS-CoV-2-reactive T cell receptors after Ad26.COV2.S vaccination were assessed by TCRbeta repertoire sequencing. The TCR-sequenced set comprised around 30 samples: about 19 Ad26.COV2.S vaccine recipients, 5 placebo recipients and 8 SARS-CoV-2 convalescent individuals. Participants in the trial were split at random into five groups of five each, receiving low-dose or high-dose Ad26.COV2.S once or twice, or else placebo on both occasions. Throughout the experiments and outcome assessment, investigators stayed blinded to trial group allocation.

Overall study results and their limits: After vaccination, substantial breadth of spike-specific CD8+ and CD4+ T cell responses was reported. The authors noted that total T cell responses may have been underestimated by the TCR breadth and depth analyses. Vaccine and placebo recipients had comparable non-spike TCR breadth, which fits with the vaccine containing only spike. Spike-specific TCR breadth was higher in Ad26.COV2.S recipients than in placebo recipients (P = 0.0014). The study lacked the statistical power to compare responses across vaccine doses or regimens.

The immunoSEQ Assay was used to sequence TCRbeta CDR3 regions. After extraction, genomic DNA underwent amplification by bias-controlled multiplex PCR, followed by high-throughput sequencing. As for how the authors treated the data: Collapsing and filtering of sequences were performed to quantify the absolute abundance of each unique TCRbeta CDR3 region. Usable DNA was measured by amplifying reference genes present in all nucleated cells, and TCRbeta template counts were normalized to that usable DNA to estimate T cell fraction. Repertoire TCRs were annotated as SARS-CoV-2-specific when V gene, CDR3 amino acid sequence and J gene were exactly matched to a known reactive TCR set. MIRA supplied the reference SARS-CoV-2 TCR set, which was filtered for enrichment in COVID-19-positive ImmuneCODE repertoires so that public or cross-reactive TCRs were removed. Using the MIRA antigens, annotated TCRs were further analysed by specific ORF or by position within an ORF. Breadth was defined as the number of annotated unique rearrangements divided by the total number of unique productive rearrangements, and depth was defined as the summed frequency of the annotated unique rearrangements. Group comparisons of TCR breadth used two-sided Wilcoxon rank-sum tests. The table comes from immuneACCESS by way of TCRdb, which keeps in-frame sequences with V and J called. Part of the clones is missing from these tables; in studies checked, under half for an unresolved V gene and the rest for unknown reasons. V, J and clone size derive from that table, while D and trimming were established from the DNA sequence. The sample profile shows hundreds of thousands of clones; 90% of them were found once. The top ten clones comprise more than 9% of the sample.

Explained via the paper, the treatment or condition label denotes: some 19 received Ad26.COV2.S at low or high dose, single or two shots; a few received placebo; per-sample allocation not given. Repertoires of vaccine and placebo recipients were sequenced from samples collected on day 63 after the first injection. In Cohort 1b, fewer than 30 adults aged 18-55 years were enrolled at a single site in Boston, USA, between 29 July and 7 August 2020. As a vaccine, Ad26.COV2.S was a replication-incompetent adenovirus type 26 vector that expressed a prefusion-stabilized SARS-CoV-2 spike protein derived from the original Wuhan strain. V was cut back by 5 bases and J by 0 bases, leaving a gap of 11 bases between them. The CDR3 numbers 15 residues from cysteine through phenylalanine. The read is trimmed to its CDR3 DNA, 45 bases read in frame from base 1. CDR1 and CDR2, looked up from the germline V gene, are SNHLY and FYNNEI.

Comment on this clone: Its antigen is currently not known. No qualities accompany the bases; no much larger clone lies one base away.

The TCR was taken from a person between 18 and 59 years old who received the Ad26.COV2.S COVID-19 vaccine or a placebo. In this chain, TRBV2 is recombined with TRBJ2-1; no confident D gene assignment can be made. The source material was peripheral blood, sampled in a trial of Ad26.COV2.S vaccine versus placebo. The CDR3 is CASSPSFRSYNEQFF. The sequenced DNA is TGTGCCAGCAGTCCCTCTTTTCGCTCCTACAATGAGCAGTTCTTC.